This TCR beta chain was identified during a study of CD8+ T cells in alopecia areata. Alopecia areata patients provided lesional scalp punch biopsies and peripheral blood. T lymphocytes (CD4+ and CD8+) were sorted from PBMCs. This clone was counted between two and nine times. Following RNA extraction, reverse transcription yielded cDNA that acted as the sequencing template. Sequenced by immunoSEQ multiplex PCR; TCRdb stores in-frame clones only, minus some. The sample holds roughly 140,000 clones, approximately 51% seen once. Germline CDR1 and CDR2: MNHNS and SASEGT. V dropped 2 bases and J dropped 5 bases, with 15 bases sitting between them. This CDR3 contains 15 residues.

The source material was CD4+ T cells sorted from blood, sampled at week 0. The TCR sequence derives from a human donor with alopecia areata. The chain joins TRBV6-1 to TRBJ2-5, with a tentative D call TRBD2 (5 bases). In DNA, the CDR3 is TGTGCCAGCAGTGAACAGTTAGCGACCACGGAGACCCAGTACTTC. Translated: CASSEQLATTETQYF.